This T cell receptor (beta chain) was sequenced during a study of CXCR3-negative and CXCR3-positive naive CD8 T cells (dated by TCRdb to the late 2010s). Study-wide context: In total, some 140 million TRB reads were obtained, which works out to roughly 1.5 +/- 0.3 million reads per library. Data from roughly twelve donors, pooled across two independent experiments, went into the diversity and physicochemical repertoire analyses. For the TRBV-TRBJ cluster analysis, the naive subsets came from about five donors, while the memory cells came from 3 donors.

The sequencing machine was a NextSeq 550. The Human TCR Profiling Kit (MiLaboratory) was used to make UMI-labeled 5' RACE TRB cDNA libraries. The full amount of extracted RNA was used for cDNA synthesis, and the full amount of resulting cDNA was used for PCR amplification. Libraries were prepared in parallel with an identical number of PCR cycles. As for the original processing: About 57,000 +/- 9,900 unique UMI-labeled TRB cDNA molecules per library were extracted with MIGEC and MiXCR, with at least two reads per UMI required. On average, each library contained approximately 40,000 +/- 10,000 functional in-frame TRB CDR3 nucleotide clonotypes without stop codons. After downsampling to 5000 UMI-labeled TRB molecules per sample, diversity metrics, including normalized Shannon-Wiener and Chao1, were computed in VDJtools. VDJtools computed clonotype-size-weighted physicochemical properties of the central five CDR3 residues: interaction energy, strength, volume and Kidera factor 4. Following reprocessing of the reads by TCRdb, the data hold one row per CDR3 protein sequence and no DNA is available. The authors' filters were not applied to this entry. The table for this sample shows about 89,000 distinct CDR3 sequences. 0.53% of the sample is in the top ten clones.

Including the terminal cysteine and phenylalanine, the CDR3 comprises 13 residues. There is no recorded DNA. From the germline V gene, CDR1 is MDHEN and CDR2 is SYDVKM. Study-wide findings and limitations: Freshly isolated PBMCs were used for most assays because CXCR3 expression partially decreased after cryopreservation. Because surface CD5, which is linked to self-reactivity in mice, was comparable between the naive subsets, TCR interaction strength was also inferred from the physicochemical properties of TRB CDR3s. Naive CXCR3-negative and CXCR3-positive cells from the same donor showed similar TRBV-TRBJ usage, whereas memory cells showed distinct patterns. Compared with CXCR3-negative naive cells, CXCR3-positive naive cells had TRB CDR3s with higher hydrophobicity (lower Kidera factor 4), lower energy, and higher strength and volume indices. Both naive subsets had comparably high repertoire diversity, while memory CD8+ T cells had much lower repertoire diversity.

A remark on this clonotype: The antigen this receptor binds is unknown.

Each CD8+ T cell subset was flow-sorted in triplicate, with roughly 310,000 cells per subset placed directly into RLT lysis buffer. To exclude memory contaminants, naive CD8+ T cells were stringently defined as CD45RO-CCR7+CD27+CD95-. Standard density gradient centrifugation was used to isolate peripheral blood mononuclear cells from buffy coats. A FACSAria III was used to flow-sort naive CXCR3-negative and CXCR3-positive CD8+ T cells. Total RNA was extracted from sorted cells using an RNeasy Mini Kit. The receptor's source is a human donor in good health. Some clones in this sample may be carry-over from other donors' samples. Sequencing used naive CXCR3+ CD8+ T cells from blood. The cell subset or site tag for this specimen amounts to: CD45RO-CCR7+CD27+CD95- naive CD8+ T cells expressing CXCR3 (TNR3+). The rearrangement joined TRBV28 to TRBJ2-7; TCRdb outputs TRBD2, but without DNA this stays unchecked. CDR3 reads: CASSYLEGNEQYF.